These 6 T cell receptor beta chains originate from one sample sequenced in a study of blood T cell repertoires in COVID-19. Sequencing used immunoSEQ multiplex PCR; TCRdb keeps in-frame clones, though not all of them. This sample yields 110,000 to 150,000 clones, of which under 85% are seen a single time; 1.5% to 2% belongs to the top ten. Input material: PBMCs or T cells enriched from blood (not recorded which). These receptors originate from a woman between 18 and 29 years old who had been exposed to COVID-19.

The V and J genes are TRBV14 and TRBJ2-7; D is ambiguous. This CDR3 has 12 amino acids. CDR1 and CDR2 (germline): SGHDN, FVKESK. Trimming took off 1 base at V and 9 bases at J, with 10 bases between the two ends. The CDR3 loop is CASSQGPSGQYF. CDR3 DNA: TGTGCCAGCAGCCAAGGACCATCGGGGCAGTACTTC.

The chain has TRBV2 and TRBJ2-7, with a possible D match to TRBD1 (6 bases). The CDR3 runs 12 residues. Germline CDR1 is SNHLY and CDR2 is FYNNEI. Trimming stripped 4 bases from V and 6 bases from J, with 10 bases between. As DNA, the CDR3 is TGTGCCAGCAGTGGGCTAGGGGGCGAGCAGTACTTC. Translation: CASSGLGGEQYF.

This clone occurred once. This chain joins TRBV19 and TRBJ2-5, with TRBD2 matching over 11 bases. V was clipped by 5 bases and J by 3 bases; unmatched bases: 8. The CDR3 totals 16 residues. Looked up from germline, CDR1 is LNHDA and CDR2 is SQIVND (reference sequence). The chain's CDR3 is CASSELAGGPEETQYF. In DNA, the CDR3 is TGTGCCAGTAGTGAATTAGCGGGAGGGCCGGAAGAGACCCAGTACTTC. The full variable domain, completed using reference TRBV19 and TRBJ2-5, is DGGITQSPKYLFRKEGQNVTLSCEQNLNHDAMYWYRQDPGQGLRLIYYSQIVNDFQKGDIAEGYSVSREKKESFPLTVTSAQKNPTAFYLCASSELAGGPEETQYFGPGTRLLVL.

This clone was counted between two and nine times. The chain employs TRBV4-1 and TRBJ1-2; TRBD1 matches 8 bases. CDR3 length: 15 residues. Trimming removed 2 bases from V and 5 bases from J; junction bases left unmatched: 7. Germline CDR1 MGHRA, CDR2 YSYEKL. The DNA of the CDR3 is TGCGCCAGCAGCCAAACCGGGACAGGAGATTATGGCTACACCTTC. Its translation: CASSQTGTGDYGYTF.

The rearrangement joins TRBV12-3 or TRBV12-4 to TRBJ1-1; the D is unclear. Trimming removed 3 bases from V and 2 bases from J, with 7 bases in between. This CDR3 is built from 13 residues. CDR3 in amino acids: CASSFYLNTEAFF. The CDR3 nucleotides are TGTGCCAGCAGTTTCTATTTAAACACTGAAGCTTTCTTT.

This chain joins TRBV3-1 (or the pseudogene TRBV3-2) and TRBJ2-7, with 8 bases lining up with TRBD1. This CDR3 spans 13 amino acids. J gave up 5 bases and V 5 bases, and 5 bases lay outside the gene matches. Germline lookup yields CDR1 LGHDT and CDR2 YNNKEL (reference sequence). CDR3 residues: CASSTRQGHEQYF. DNA of the CDR3: TGTGCCAGCAGCACACGACAGGGGCACGAGCAGTACTTC.